The rows below give T cell receptor beta chains drawn from one sample of a study of T cell responses to AZD1222 COVID-19 vaccine. Clones were read by immunoSEQ multiplex PCR, and TCRdb kept only the in-frame ones, dropping some. The sample holds some 140,000 clones; 70% to 90% are singletons and the top ten take 5% to 6.5%. The sequenced sample was peripheral blood, obtained on day 0 of AZD1222 vaccination. The source is an adult in good health. Both conserved end residues are part of each CDR3. Fields, in order: clone size, D gene, J gene, V gene, CDR3 DNA, CDR3 protein. The D gene is left open where the match is weak. Clone size, where shown, is once, few, many, or a class for clones that have expanded.

>-|TRBD2|TRBJ2-1|TRBV5-1
TGCGCCAGCAGCTACCAGGGACTAGCGGGAGTAGGTGGTGGGTACAATGAGCAGTTCTTC
CASSYQGLAGVGGGYNEQFF
>-|TRBD2|TRBJ2-1|TRBV19
TGTGCCAGTAGGGCTGGACTAGCGGGAGGCAATGAGCAGTTCTTC
CASRAGLAGGNEQFF
>-|-|TRBJ2-7|TRBV5-4
TGTGCCAGCAGCTTGGCGCAGGGCATCTACGAGCAGTACTTC
CASSLAQGIYEQYF
>-|-|TRBJ2-5|TRBV2
TGTGCAGTACGGGACCGCCAAGAGACCCAGTACTTC
CAVRDRQETQYF
>-|-|TRBJ1-1|TRBV11-2
TGTGCCAGCAGCTTTGAGCGGGGCACTGAAGCTTTCTTT
CASSFERGTEAFF
>-|-|TRBJ1-5|TRBV28
TGTGCCAGCAGTTTTTTCGATAACAATCAGCCCCAGCATTTT
CASSFFDNNQPQHF
>-|-|TRBJ2-7|TRBV29-1
TGCAGCGTTGAAGATCCGGGACAAGGCTACGAGCAGTACTTC
CSVEDPGQGYEQYF
>-|-|TRBJ2-4|TRBV25-1
TGTGCCAGCAGCCGTTCGGGAAGGGTGGGGGACATTCAGTACTTC
CASSRSGRVGDIQYF
>-|-|TRBJ1-4|TRBV5-1
TGCGCCAGCAGCCCGGGACGTAATGAAAAACTGTTTTTT
CASSPGRNEKLFF
>-|-|TRBJ1-1|TRBV30
TGTGCCTGGAGATCGAACACTGAAGCTTTCTTT
CAWRSNTEAFF
>-|TRBD2|TRBJ2-1|TRBV18
TGTGCCAGCTCACCACCGGGACTAGCGGGAGGGAATGAGCAGTTCTTC
CASSPPGLAGGNEQFF
>-|-|TRBJ2-7|TRBV19
TGTGCCAGTAGTATCGCCAGGGGAGGGTACGAGCAGTACTTC
CASSIARGGYEQYF
>-|TRBD2|TRBJ2-5|TRBV5-1
TGCGCCAGCAGCTCGGGACTAGCGGGAAGTGACCAAGAGACCCAGTACTTC
CASSSGLAGSDQETQYF
>once|-|TRBJ1-5|TRBV21-1
TGTGCCAGCAGCCCCGGACATAGTACAACTCAGCCCCAGCATTTT
CASSPGHSTTQPQHF
>-|-|TRBJ1-5|TRBV6-2/TRBV6-3
TGTGCCAGCAGTTACTGGGGTAATAGCAATCAGCCCCAGCATTTT
CASSYWGNSNQPQHF
>-|-|TRBJ1-4|TRBV7-6
TGTGCCAGCAGCTTACGGGGTGAAAAACTGTTTTTT
CASSLRGEKLFF
>-|TRBD1|TRBJ2-3|TRBV5-6
TGTGCCAGCAGCTGGACAGGGGTGGCAACAGATACGCAGTATTTT
CASSWTGVATDTQYF
>-|TRBD1|TRBJ2-7|TRBV5-6
TGTGCCAGCAGCGGAAGGACAGGCTACTCCTACGAGCAGTACTTC
CASSGRTGYSYEQYF
>-|-|TRBJ1-5|TRBV7-8
TGTGCCAGCAGCTCAAATTTGGTCGGTCAGCCCCAGCATTTT
CASSSNLVGQPQHF
>-|-|TRBJ1-1|TRBV27
TGTGCCAGCAGTATGGGAGGGGGGGGCACTGAAGCTTTCTTT
CASSMGGGGTEAFF
>once|-|TRBJ1-2|TRBV5-1
TGCGCCAGCAGCTCAAGACAGGATTTTTGGGTCCGAAGGGATGGCTACACCTTC
CASSSRQDFWVRRDGYTF
>-|TRBD1|TRBJ1-2|TRBV14
TGTGCCAGCAGCAAACCACAGGGGGGAAACTATGGCTACACCTTC
CASSKPQGGNYGYTF
>once|-|TRBJ2-7|TRBV1
TGCACCAGCAGCCAAGTTCCCGGGACGAATCTCTACGAGCAGTACTTC
CTSSQVPGTNLYEQYF
>-|-|TRBJ1-2|TRBV3-1/TRBV3-2
TGTGCCAGCAGCCAAGGGGAACTAAGGGACTACACCTTC
CASSQGELRDYTF
>-|TRBD2|TRBJ2-7|TRBV14
TGTGCCAGCAGCCAAGGGCGGGGGAGCTCCTACGAGCAGTACTTC
CASSQGRGSSYEQYF
>-|-|TRBJ1-2|TRBV6-1
TGTGCCAGCAGTGAAACGGGCGGCTATGGCTACACCTTC
CASSETGGYGYTF
>few|TRBD2|TRBJ2-1|TRBV4-1
TGCGCCAGCAGCCAATGGACTAGCGGGGCAGATGAGCAGTTCTTC
CASSQWTSGADEQFF
>-|TRBD1|TRBJ2-1|TRBV27
TGTGCCAGCAGTTCGCCTCAAGCACAGGGGGTCAATGAGCAGTTCTTC
CASSSPQAQGVNEQFF
>-|-|TRBJ2-1|TRBV19
TGTGCCAGTAAAAGGGACCATACCTACAATGAGCAGTTCTTC
CASKRDHTYNEQFF
>-|-|TRBJ1-1|TRBV5-1
TGCGCCAGCAGCACCCGAGGAGGGGAGGGCGTGAACACTGAAGCTTTCTTT
CASSTRGGEGVNTEAFF
>-|-|TRBJ1-1|TRBV10-3
TGTGCCATCAGTGAGGGGGGTGGTTTCACTGAAGCTTTCTTT
CAISEGGGFTEAFF
>-|-|TRBJ1-2|TRBV15
TGTGCCACCAGCAGAGCCGGTAACTACTATGGCTACACCTTC
CATSRAGNYYGYTF
>few|-|TRBJ2-1|TRBV4-3
TGCGCCAGCAGCCAAGATCTCTACAATGAGCAGTTCTTC
CASSQDLYNEQFF
>-|-|TRBJ1-2|TRBV4-3
TGCGCCAGCAGCCTTCTCGGACAGTCCAACTATGGCTACACCTTC
CASSLLGQSNYGYTF
>-|-|TRBJ1-6|TRBV19
TGTGCCAGTACCAGCAGGGAAAATTCACCCCTCCACTTT
CASTSRENSPLHF
>-|-|TRBJ2-7|TRBV7-2
TGTGCCAGCAGCTTAGTTGGGGGGGGGCAGCCCTACGAGCAGTACTTC
CASSLVGGGQPYEQYF
>-|TRBD2|TRBJ2-7|TRBV20-1
TGCAGTGCTAGTACCGCGACTAGCGGGAGGGCCTACGAGCAGTACTTC
CSASTATSGRAYEQYF
>-|-|TRBJ2-3|TRBV7-8
TGTGCCAGCAGCGCGCACCTCGGACGGGAACTCACAGATACGCAGTATTTT
CASSAHLGRELTDTQYF
>-|-|TRBJ1-3|TRBV10-3
TGTGCCATCAGTGTTTCCCTTATCCAGGTCGCTGGAAACACCATATATTTT
CAISVSLIQVAGNTIYF
>-|-|TRBJ2-5|TRBV3-1/TRBV3-2
TGTGCCAGCAGCCAAGAGACCCAGTACTTC
CASSQETQYF
>-|-|TRBJ2-7|TRBV28
TGTGCCGGTCCCGGGGGTTCCTACGAGCAGTACTTC
CAGPGGSYEQYF
>once|-|TRBJ1-1|TRBV6-6
TGTGCCAGCAGTCCAGTTTTGGGGACTGAAGCTTTCTTT
CASSPVLGTEAFF
>-|-|TRBJ1-1|TRBV5-1
TGCGCCAGCCGAAGAGGGGGGTTGAGCACTGAAGCTTTCTTT
CASRRGGLSTEAFF
>-|-|TRBJ2-1|TRBV5-5
TGTGCCAGCAGCTTGGTCGGCCCGCAGTTCTTC
CASSLVGPQFF
>-|-|TRBJ2-7|TRBV7-8
TGTGCCAGCATTTCGGCAAAGGCCCCAAGCTCCTACGAGCAGTACTTC
CASISAKAPSSYEQYF
>once|-|TRBJ1-1|TRBV12-3/TRBV12-4
TGTGCCAGCCACGGGGAGACAAACACTGAAGCTTTCTTT
CASHGETNTEAFF
>-|-|TRBJ2-2|TRBV3-1/TRBV3-2
TGTGCCAGCAGCCAAGAAAGGGGATGGATCACCGGGGAGCTGTTTTTT
CASSQERGWITGELFF
>-|-|TRBJ1-5|TRBV4-1
TGCGCCAGCAGCCAAGAGGGGGCACTAAATCAGCCCCAGCATTTT
CASSQEGALNQPQHF
>-|TRBD2|TRBJ2-1|TRBV6-2/TRBV6-3
TGTGCCAGCAGTTACTCGAGCGGACTAGCGGGATCCTACAATGAGCAGTTCTTC
CASSYSSGLAGSYNEQFF
>-|-|TRBJ1-2|TRBV25-1
TGTGCCAGCAGTGACCTTAGACGTCCTTATGGCTACACCTTC
CASSDLRRPYGYTF